This T cell receptor (beta chain) originates from a study of blood T cell repertoires in COVID-19. Study-wide background: The samples span acute and convalescent COVID-19 from the United States, Italy and Spain. T cells, B-cell-depleted T cells, or PBMCs supplied cDNA or gDNA.

Per the study methods: Nucleated cell number was recorded as an estimate derived from reference gene primer amplification. The protocol was immunoSEQ multiplex PCR, while the TCRdb copy is restricted to in-frame clones and leaves out a portion. V and J calls and clone size come straight from that table; D and trimming were deduced from the DNA. Among about 220,000 clones listed, 75% to 90% were seen once. Germline CDR1 MNHEY, CDR2 SMNVEV (reference sequence). There are 13 residues in the CDR3. Between the trimmed V and J ends, which lost 6 bases and 4 bases, there was a span of 12 bases. Which cohort a participant joined came from the clinical history participants gave.

This chain links TRBV27 with TRBJ1-2; maybe TRBD1 (5 bases). Sequences were obtained from PBMCs or T cells enriched from blood (not recorded which). This sequence was found in a woman aged 18-29 years in a cohort exposed to, infected with or recovered from COVID-19 (not recorded which). The CDR3 spells CASRFQGSYGYTF. CDR3 coding DNA: TGTGCCAGCAGGTTTCAGGGAAGCTATGGCTACACCTTC.